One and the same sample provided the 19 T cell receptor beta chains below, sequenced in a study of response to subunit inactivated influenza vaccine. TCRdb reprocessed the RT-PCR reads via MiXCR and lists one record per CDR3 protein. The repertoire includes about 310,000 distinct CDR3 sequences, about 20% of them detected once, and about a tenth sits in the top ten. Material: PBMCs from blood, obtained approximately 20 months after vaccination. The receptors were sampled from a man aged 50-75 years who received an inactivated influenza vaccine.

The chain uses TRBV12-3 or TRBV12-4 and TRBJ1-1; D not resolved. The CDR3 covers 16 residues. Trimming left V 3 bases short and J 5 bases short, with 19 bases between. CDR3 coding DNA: TGTGCCAGCAGTTTTTCCGTCGGGCGGTCTATAACTGAAGCTTTCTTT. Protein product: CASSFSVGRSITEAFF.

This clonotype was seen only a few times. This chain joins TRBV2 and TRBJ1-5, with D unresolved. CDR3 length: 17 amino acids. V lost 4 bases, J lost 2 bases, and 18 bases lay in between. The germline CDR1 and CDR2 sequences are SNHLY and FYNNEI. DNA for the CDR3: TGTGCCAGCAGTGGGGCCGGGAGGGAGAGTGGCAATCAGCCCCAGCATTTT. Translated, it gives CASSGAGRESGNQPQHF.

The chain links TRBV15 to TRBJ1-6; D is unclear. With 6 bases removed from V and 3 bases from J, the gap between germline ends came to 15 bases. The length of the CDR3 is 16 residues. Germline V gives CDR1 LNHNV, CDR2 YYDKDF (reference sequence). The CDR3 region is CATRDLTGIYNSPLHF. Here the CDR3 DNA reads TGTGCCACCAGAGACCTGACGGGGATCTATAATTCACCCCTCCACTTT.

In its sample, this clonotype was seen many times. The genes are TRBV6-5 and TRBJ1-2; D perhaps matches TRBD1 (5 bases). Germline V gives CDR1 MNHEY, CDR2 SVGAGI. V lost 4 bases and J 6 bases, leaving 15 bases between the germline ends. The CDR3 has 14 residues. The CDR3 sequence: CASSSLQGMDGYTF. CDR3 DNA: TGTGCCAGCAGTTCCCTCCAGGGTATGGATGGCTACACCTTC.

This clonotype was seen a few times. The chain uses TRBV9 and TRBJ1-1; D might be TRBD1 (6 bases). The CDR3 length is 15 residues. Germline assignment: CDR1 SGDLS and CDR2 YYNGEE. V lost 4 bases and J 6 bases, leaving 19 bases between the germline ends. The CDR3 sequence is CASSPQPGQRAEAFF. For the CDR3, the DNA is TGTGCCAGCAGCCCCCAACCGGGACAAAGGGCTGAAGCTTTCTTT.

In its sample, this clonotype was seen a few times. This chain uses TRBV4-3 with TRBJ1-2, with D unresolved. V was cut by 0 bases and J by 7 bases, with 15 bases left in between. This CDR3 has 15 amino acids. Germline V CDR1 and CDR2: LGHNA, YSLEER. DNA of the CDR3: TGCGCCAGCAGCCAAGATCTGGGCAGCACCGCTGGCTACACCTTC. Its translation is CASSQDLGSTAGYTF.

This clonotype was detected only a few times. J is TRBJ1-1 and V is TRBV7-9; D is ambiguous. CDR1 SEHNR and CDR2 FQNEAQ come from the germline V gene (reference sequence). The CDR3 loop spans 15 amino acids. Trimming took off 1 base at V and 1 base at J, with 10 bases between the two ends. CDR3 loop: CASSLEGQGNTEAFF. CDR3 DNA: TGTGCCAGCAGCTTAGAAGGGCAAGGGAACACTGAAGCTTTCTTT.

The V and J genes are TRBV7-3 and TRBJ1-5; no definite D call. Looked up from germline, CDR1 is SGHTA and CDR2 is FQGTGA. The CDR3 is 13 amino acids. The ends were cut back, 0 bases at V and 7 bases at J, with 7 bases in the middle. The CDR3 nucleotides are TGTGCCAGCAGCTTAACACCTGACCAGCCCCAGCATTTT. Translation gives CASSLTPDQPQHF.

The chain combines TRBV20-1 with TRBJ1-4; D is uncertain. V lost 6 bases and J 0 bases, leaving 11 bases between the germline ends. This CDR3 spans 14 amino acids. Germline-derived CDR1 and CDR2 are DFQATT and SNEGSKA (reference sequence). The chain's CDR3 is CSAEGATTNEKLFF. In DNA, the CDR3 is TGCAGTGCAGAGGGCGCCACAACTAATGAAAAACTGTTTTTT.

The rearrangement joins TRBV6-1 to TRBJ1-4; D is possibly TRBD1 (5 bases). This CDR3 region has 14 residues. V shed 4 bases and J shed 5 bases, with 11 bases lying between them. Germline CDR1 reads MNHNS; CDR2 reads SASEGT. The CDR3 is CASSGRDPNEKLFF. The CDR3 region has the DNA TGTGCCAGCAGTGGCCGGGACCCCAATGAAAAACTGTTTTTT.

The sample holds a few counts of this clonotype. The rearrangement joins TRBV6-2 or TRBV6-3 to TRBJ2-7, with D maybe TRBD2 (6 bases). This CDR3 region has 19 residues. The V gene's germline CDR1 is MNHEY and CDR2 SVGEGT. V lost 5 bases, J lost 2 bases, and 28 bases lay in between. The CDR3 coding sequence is TGTGCCAGCAGTAAATTAGTCCGTGGCTCTCGAAGGGAGGCCTACGAGCAGTACTTC. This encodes CASSKLVRGSRREAYEQYF.

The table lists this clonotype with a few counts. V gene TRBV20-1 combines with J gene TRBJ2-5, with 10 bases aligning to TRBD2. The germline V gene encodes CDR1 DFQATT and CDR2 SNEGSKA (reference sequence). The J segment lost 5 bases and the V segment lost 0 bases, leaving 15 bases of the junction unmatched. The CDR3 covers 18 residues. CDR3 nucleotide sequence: TGCAGTGCTAGAGATCATGCGCTTCTAGCGGGAGTCGGGGAGACCCAGTACTTC. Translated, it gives CSARDHALLAGVGETQYF.

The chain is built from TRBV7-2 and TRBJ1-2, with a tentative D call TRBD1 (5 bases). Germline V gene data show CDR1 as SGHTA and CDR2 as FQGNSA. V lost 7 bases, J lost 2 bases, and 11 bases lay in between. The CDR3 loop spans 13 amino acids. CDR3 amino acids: CASTWDANYGYTF. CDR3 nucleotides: TGTGCCAGCACCTGGGACGCAAACTATGGCTACACCTTC.

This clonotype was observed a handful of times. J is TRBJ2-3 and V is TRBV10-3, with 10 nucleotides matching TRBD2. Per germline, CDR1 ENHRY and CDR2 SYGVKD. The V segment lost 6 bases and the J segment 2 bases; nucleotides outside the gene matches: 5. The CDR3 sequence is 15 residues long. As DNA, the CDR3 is TGTGCCATCAGCTCAGGACTAGCGGACACAGATACGCAGTATTTT. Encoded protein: CAISSGLADTDTQYF.

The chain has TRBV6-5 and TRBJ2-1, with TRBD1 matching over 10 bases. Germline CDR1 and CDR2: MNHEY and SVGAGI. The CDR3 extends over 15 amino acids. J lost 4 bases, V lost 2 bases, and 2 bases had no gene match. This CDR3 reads CASSYGTGVYNEQFF. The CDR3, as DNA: TGTGCCAGCAGTTACGGGACAGGGGTATACAATGAGCAGTTCTTC.

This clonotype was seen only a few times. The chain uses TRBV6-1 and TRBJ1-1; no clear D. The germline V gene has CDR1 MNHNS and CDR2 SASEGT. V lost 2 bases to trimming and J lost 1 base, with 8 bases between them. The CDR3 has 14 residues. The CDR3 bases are TGTGCCAGCAGTGAACACGTAGGGAACACTGAAGCTTTCTTT. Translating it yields CASSEHVGNTEAFF.

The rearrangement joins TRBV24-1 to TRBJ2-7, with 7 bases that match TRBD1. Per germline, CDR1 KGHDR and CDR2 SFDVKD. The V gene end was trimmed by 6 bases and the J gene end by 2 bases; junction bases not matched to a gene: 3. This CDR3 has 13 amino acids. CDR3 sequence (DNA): TGTGCCACCAGTTCCGGGACAGCCTACGAGCAGTACTTC. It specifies CATSSGTAYEQYF.

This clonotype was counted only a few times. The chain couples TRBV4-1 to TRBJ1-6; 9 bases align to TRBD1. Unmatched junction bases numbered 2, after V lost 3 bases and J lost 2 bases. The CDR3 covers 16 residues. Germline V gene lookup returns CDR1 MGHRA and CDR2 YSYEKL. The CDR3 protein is CASSQTGGTYNSPLHF. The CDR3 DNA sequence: TGCGCCAGCAGCCAGACAGGGGGGACCTATAATTCACCCCTCCACTTT.

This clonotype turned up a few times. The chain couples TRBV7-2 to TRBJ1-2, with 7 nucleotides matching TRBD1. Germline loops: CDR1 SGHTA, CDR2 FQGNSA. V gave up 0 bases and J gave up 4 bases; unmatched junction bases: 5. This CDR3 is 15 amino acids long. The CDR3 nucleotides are TGTGCCAGCAGCTTAGCGCAAGGGGGCGGCTATGGCTACACCTTC. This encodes CASSLAQGGGYGYTF.